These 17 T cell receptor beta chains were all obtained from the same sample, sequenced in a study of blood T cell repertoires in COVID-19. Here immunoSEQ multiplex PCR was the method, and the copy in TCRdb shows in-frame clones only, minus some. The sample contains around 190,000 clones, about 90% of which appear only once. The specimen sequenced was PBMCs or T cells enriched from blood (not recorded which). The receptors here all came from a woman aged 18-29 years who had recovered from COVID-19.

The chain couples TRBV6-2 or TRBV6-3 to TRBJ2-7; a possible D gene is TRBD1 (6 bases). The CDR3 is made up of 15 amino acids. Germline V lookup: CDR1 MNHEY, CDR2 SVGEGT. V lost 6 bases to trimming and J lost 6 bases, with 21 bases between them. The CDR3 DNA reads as TGTGCCAGCAGCTATGAAGCGGTGGGGGCGTCCGAGCAGTACTTC. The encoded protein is CASSYEAVGASEQYF.

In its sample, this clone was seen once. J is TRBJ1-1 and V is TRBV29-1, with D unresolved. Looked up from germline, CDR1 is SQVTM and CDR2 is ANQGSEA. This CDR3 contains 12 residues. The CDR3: CSVLGDGTEAFF. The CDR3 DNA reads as TGCAGTGTTCTCGGGGATGGCACTGAAGCTTTCTTT.

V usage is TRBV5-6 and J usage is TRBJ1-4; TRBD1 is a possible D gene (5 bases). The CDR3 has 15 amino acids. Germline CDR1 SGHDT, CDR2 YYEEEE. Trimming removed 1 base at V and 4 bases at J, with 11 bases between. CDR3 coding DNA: TGTGCCAGCAGCTTGATCTCGGGGGATAATGAAAAACTGTTTTTT. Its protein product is CASSLISGDNEKLFF.

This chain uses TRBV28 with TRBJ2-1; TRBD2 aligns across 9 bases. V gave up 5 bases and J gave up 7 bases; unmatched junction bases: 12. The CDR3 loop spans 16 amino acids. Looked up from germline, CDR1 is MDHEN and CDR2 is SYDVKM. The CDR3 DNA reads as TGTGCCAGCAGTGTCATAGCGGGAGCCCTCCCAAATGAGCAGTTCTTC. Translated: CASSVIAGALPNEQFF.

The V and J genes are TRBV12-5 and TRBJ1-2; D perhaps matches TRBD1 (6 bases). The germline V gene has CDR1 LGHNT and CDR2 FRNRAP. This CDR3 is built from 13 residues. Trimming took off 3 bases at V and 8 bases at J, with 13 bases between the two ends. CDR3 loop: CASGFVTGSGYTF. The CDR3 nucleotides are TGTGCTAGTGGTTTCGTAACAGGGAGCGGCTACACCTTC.

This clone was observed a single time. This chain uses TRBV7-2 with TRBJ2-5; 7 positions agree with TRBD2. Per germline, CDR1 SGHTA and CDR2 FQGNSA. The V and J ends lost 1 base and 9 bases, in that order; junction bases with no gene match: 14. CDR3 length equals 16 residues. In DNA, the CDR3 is TGTGCCAGCAGCTTAGAGGCGATACGGGGGGACCCAGCCCAGTACTTC. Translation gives CASSLEAIRGDPAQYF.

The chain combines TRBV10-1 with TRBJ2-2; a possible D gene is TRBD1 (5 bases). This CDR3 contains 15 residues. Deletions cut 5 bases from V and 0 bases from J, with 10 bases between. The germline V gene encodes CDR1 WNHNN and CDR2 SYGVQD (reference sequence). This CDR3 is CASSPETANTGELFF. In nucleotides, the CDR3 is TGCGCCAGCAGTCCCGAGACAGCGAACACCGGGGAGCTGTTTTTT.

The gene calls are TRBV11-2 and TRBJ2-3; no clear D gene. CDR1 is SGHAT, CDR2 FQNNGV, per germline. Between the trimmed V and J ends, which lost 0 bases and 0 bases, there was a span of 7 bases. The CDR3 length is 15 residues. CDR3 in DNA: TGTGCCAGCAGCTTAGAATATAGTAGCACAGATACGCAGTATTTT. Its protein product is CASSLEYSSTDTQYF.

The CDR3 nucleotides read TGTGCCAGCAGTTACTTCCGGGGACAGGGTAGTGGCTACACCTTC. This encodes CASSYFRGQGSGYTF. V and J are TRBV6-5 and TRBJ1-2, with TRBD1 matching over 9 bases. V trimming: 1 base; J trimming: 7 bases; junction bases outside the gene matches: 7. CDR3 length: 15 residues. CDR1 is MNHEY, CDR2 SVGAGI, per germline.

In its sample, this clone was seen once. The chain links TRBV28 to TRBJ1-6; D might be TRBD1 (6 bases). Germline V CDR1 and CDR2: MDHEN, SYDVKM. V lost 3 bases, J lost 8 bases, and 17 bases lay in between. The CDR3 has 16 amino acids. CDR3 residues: CASSLLGQPPDSPLHF. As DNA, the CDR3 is TGTGCCAGCAGTTTGCTGGGACAACCCCCCGATTCACCCCTCCACTTT.

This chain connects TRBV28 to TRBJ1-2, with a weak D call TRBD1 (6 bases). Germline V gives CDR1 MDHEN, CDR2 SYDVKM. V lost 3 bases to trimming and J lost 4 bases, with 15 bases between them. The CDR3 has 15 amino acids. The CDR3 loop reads CASSFPTGFGYGYTF. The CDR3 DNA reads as TGTGCCAGCAGTTTCCCTACAGGGTTTGGCTATGGCTACACCTTC.

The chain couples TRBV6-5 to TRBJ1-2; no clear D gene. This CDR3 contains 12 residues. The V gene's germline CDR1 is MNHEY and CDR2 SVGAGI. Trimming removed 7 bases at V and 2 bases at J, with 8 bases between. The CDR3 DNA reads TGTGCCAGCACAGGTCCGAACTATGGCTACACCTTC. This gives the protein CASTGPNYGYTF.

CDR3 DNA sequence: TGTGCCAGCTCACTTAACAGGGGAGACACTGAAGCTTTCTTT. Protein: CASSLNRGDTEAFF. The V call is TRBV18, the J call TRBJ1-1; 7 bases agree with TRBD1. The CDR3 extends over 14 amino acids. Germline-derived CDR1 and CDR2 are KGHSH and LQKENI. Losses at the gene ends were 4 bases for V and 3 bases for J; bases not matched to a gene: 5.

DNA of the CDR3: TGTGCCAGTAGTACCCGAGGACAGGGGATAGGCTACACCTTC. Its protein product is CASSTRGQGIGYTF. The J gene is TRBJ1-2, the V gene TRBV19; 9 positions match TRBD1. Germline V gives CDR1 LNHDA, CDR2 SQIVND (reference sequence). V lost 4 bases, J lost 8 bases, and 8 bases stayed unmatched. The CDR3 totals 14 residues. The whole variable domain, remainder taken from reference TRBV19 and TRBJ1-2, is DGGITQSPKYLFRKEGQNVTLSCEQNLNHDAMYWYRQDPGQGLRLIYYSQIVNDFQKGDIAEGYSVSREKKESFPLTVTSAQKNPTAFYLCASSTRGQGIGYTFGSGTRLTVV.

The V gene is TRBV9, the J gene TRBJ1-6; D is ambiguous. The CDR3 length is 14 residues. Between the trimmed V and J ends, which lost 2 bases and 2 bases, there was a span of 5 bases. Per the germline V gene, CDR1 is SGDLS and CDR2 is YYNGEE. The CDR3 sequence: CASSVGPYNSPLHF. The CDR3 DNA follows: TGTGCCAGCAGCGTTGGGCCCTATAATTCACCCCTCCACTTT.

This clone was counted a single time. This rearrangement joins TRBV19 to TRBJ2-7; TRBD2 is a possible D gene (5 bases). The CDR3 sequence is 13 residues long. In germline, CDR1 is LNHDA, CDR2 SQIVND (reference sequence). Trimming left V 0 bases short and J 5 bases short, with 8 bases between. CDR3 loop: CASSIDTGNEQYF. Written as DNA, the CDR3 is TGTGCCAGTAGTATAGATACCGGGAACGAGCAGTACTTC.

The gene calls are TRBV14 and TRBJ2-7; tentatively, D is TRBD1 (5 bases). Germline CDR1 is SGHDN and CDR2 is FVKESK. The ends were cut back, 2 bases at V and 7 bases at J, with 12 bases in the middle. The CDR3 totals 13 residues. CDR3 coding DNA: TGTGCCAGCAGCCAATCCAGGGTTGGGGAGCAGTACTTC. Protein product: CASSQSRVGEQYF.